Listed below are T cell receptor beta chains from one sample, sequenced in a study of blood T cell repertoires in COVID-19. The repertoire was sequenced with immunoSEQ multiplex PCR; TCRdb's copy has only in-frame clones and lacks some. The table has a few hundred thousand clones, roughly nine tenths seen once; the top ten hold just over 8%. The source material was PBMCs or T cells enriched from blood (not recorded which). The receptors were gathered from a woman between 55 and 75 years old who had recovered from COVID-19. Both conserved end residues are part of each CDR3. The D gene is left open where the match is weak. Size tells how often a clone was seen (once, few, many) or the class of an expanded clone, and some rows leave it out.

cdr3_nt: TGTGCCAGCAGTCAGATAATTCGACAGGGAAGGATTGGAAACACCATATATTTT
cdr3_aa: CASSQIIRQGRIGNTIYF
d_call: TRBD1
cdr3_length: 18
clone_size: .
v_call: TRBV6-6
j_call: TRBJ1-3

cdr3_nt: TGCGCCAGCAGCTTGCGGCGACTAGCGGAAGAGACCCAGTACTTC
cdr3_aa: CASSLRRLAEETQYF
d_call: TRBD2
cdr3_length: 15
clone_size: .
v_call: TRBV5-1
j_call: TRBJ2-5

cdr3_nt: TGTGCCAGCAGCTCGGTTTCACTCGCCTACACCTTC
cdr3_aa: CASSSVSLAYTF
d_call: .
cdr3_length: 12
clone_size: .
v_call: TRBV5-8
j_call: TRBJ1-2

cdr3_nt: TGTGCTAGTGGTTTGCCCCGTGGAGGGACAGGGAGGAACACCGGGGAGCTGTTTTTT
cdr3_aa: CASGLPRGGTGRNTGELFF
d_call: TRBD1
cdr3_length: 19
clone_size: .
v_call: TRBV12-5
j_call: TRBJ2-2

cdr3_nt: TGCAGCGTTGAATTATCGGCAGATACGCAGTATTTT
cdr3_aa: CSVELSADTQYF
d_call: .
cdr3_length: 12
clone_size: .
v_call: TRBV29-1
j_call: TRBJ2-3

cdr3_nt: TGCGCCAGCAGTAGGACAGCAAGCTCCTACAATGAGCAGTTCTTC
cdr3_aa: CASSRTASSYNEQFF
d_call: .
cdr3_length: 15
clone_size: .
v_call: TRBV10-1
j_call: TRBJ2-1

cdr3_nt: TGCGCCAGCAGCCCGAAGGATGGGCCGACAGATACGCAGTATTTT
cdr3_aa: CASSPKDGPTDTQYF
d_call: .
cdr3_length: 15
clone_size: .
v_call: TRBV5-1
j_call: TRBJ2-3

cdr3_nt: TGTGCCATCCGGATAGCGGGGTCCAATGAGCAGTTCTTC
cdr3_aa: CAIRIAGSNEQFF
d_call: TRBD2
cdr3_length: 13
clone_size: .
v_call: TRBV10-3
j_call: TRBJ2-1

cdr3_nt: TGCGCCAGCAAAAAAACGGGACAGTATTACAATGAGCAGTTCTTC
cdr3_aa: CASKKTGQYYNEQFF
d_call: TRBD1
cdr3_length: 15
clone_size: .
v_call: TRBV5-1
j_call: TRBJ2-1

cdr3_nt: TGTGCCAGCTCACCACCGAAAGGGGGCCAGCCCCAGCATTTT
cdr3_aa: CASSPPKGGQPQHF
d_call: TRBD1
cdr3_length: 14
clone_size: once
v_call: TRBV18
j_call: TRBJ1-5

cdr3_nt: TGTGCCAGCAGTGAAGTCTGGGCAGGGGTTCAGCCCCAGCATTTT
cdr3_aa: CASSEVWAGVQPQHF
d_call: .
cdr3_length: 15
clone_size: .
v_call: TRBV2
j_call: TRBJ1-5

cdr3_nt: TGTGCCAGCAGCTTATCAGGGAACTATGGCTACACCTTC
cdr3_aa: CASSLSGNYGYTF
d_call: .
cdr3_length: 13
clone_size: .
v_call: TRBV11-2
j_call: TRBJ1-2

cdr3_nt: TGTGCCAGTAGTATACCGGGACAGCCAAGCTATGGCTACACCTTC
cdr3_aa: CASSIPGQPSYGYTF
d_call: TRBD1
cdr3_length: 15
clone_size: .
v_call: TRBV19
j_call: TRBJ1-2

cdr3_nt: TGTGCCAGCAGCTGGCGGGGTAGGGATGGCTACACCTTC
cdr3_aa: CASSWRGRDGYTF
d_call: .
cdr3_length: 13
clone_size: .
v_call: TRBV9
j_call: TRBJ1-2

cdr3_nt: TGTGCCAGCAGCTTAGGGGAGTCAGATACGCAGTATTTT
cdr3_aa: CASSLGESDTQYF
d_call: .
cdr3_length: 13
clone_size: .
v_call: TRBV7-9
j_call: TRBJ2-3

cdr3_nt: TGCGCCAGCAGCTTGGGAGCAGGAAAGAACACTGAAGCTTTCTTT
cdr3_aa: CASSLGAGKNTEAFF
d_call: .
cdr3_length: 15
clone_size: .
v_call: TRBV5-1
j_call: TRBJ1-1

cdr3_nt: TGTGCCAGCCGGGACAGTATAAATCAGCCCCAGCATTTT
cdr3_aa: CASRDSINQPQHF
d_call: TRBD1
cdr3_length: 13
clone_size: .
v_call: TRBV2
j_call: TRBJ1-5

cdr3_nt: TGTGCCAGCAGCAACCGTGAAGCGCTGGGGGCGTACGAGCAGTACTTC
cdr3_aa: CASSNREALGAYEQYF
d_call: .
cdr3_length: 16
clone_size: .
v_call: TRBV14
j_call: TRBJ2-7

cdr3_nt: TGCGCCAGCAGCCAAGGGGCGGCGACGGGGGGGCCCGCAGATACGCAGTATTTT
cdr3_aa: CASSQGAATGGPADTQYF
d_call: TRBD2
cdr3_length: 18
clone_size: .
v_call: TRBV4-1
j_call: TRBJ2-3

cdr3_nt: TGTGCCAGCAGCGTAGCTTCAGGGGGCCTCGATGAGCAGTTCTTC
cdr3_aa: CASSVASGGLDEQFF
d_call: TRBD1
cdr3_length: 15
clone_size: .
v_call: TRBV9
j_call: TRBJ2-1

cdr3_nt: TGTGCCTGGAGTGCTACAGGGATGCAGCCCCAGCATTTT
cdr3_aa: CAWSATGMQPQHF
d_call: .
cdr3_length: 13
clone_size: .
v_call: TRBV30
j_call: TRBJ1-5

cdr3_nt: TGTGCCAGCAGTTACACAGGGGGAGGGACCGGGGAGCTGTTTTTT
cdr3_aa: CASSYTGGGTGELFF
d_call: .
cdr3_length: 15
clone_size: .
v_call: TRBV6-2/TRBV6-3
j_call: TRBJ2-2

cdr3_nt: TGCGCCAGCAGCTTGGGAGGCGGGGACACCGGGGAGCTGTTTTTT
cdr3_aa: CASSLGGGDTGELFF
d_call: .
cdr3_length: 15
clone_size: .
v_call: TRBV5-1
j_call: TRBJ2-2

cdr3_nt: TGTGCCAGCAGTTCACCTACACTGGCGGGCTCACCCCTCCACTTT
cdr3_aa: CASSSPTLAGSPLHF
d_call: .
cdr3_length: 15
clone_size: .
v_call: TRBV7-9
j_call: TRBJ1-6

cdr3_nt: TGTGCCAGTAGTCCCCGGAGTTTGATAAGCAATCAGCCCCAGCATTTT
cdr3_aa: CASSPRSLISNQPQHF
d_call: .
cdr3_length: 16
clone_size: .
v_call: TRBV19
j_call: TRBJ1-5

cdr3_nt: TGTGCCATCAGTGTTGGAACAGGGCCAAAAAACATTCAGTACTTC
cdr3_aa: CAISVGTGPKNIQYF
d_call: .
cdr3_length: 15
clone_size: .
v_call: TRBV10-3
j_call: TRBJ2-4

cdr3_nt: TGTGCCAGCAGTGACTCGAGGACAGGGAAAAACGGCTACACCTTC
cdr3_aa: CASSDSRTGKNGYTF
d_call: TRBD1
cdr3_length: 15
clone_size: .
v_call: TRBV6-4
j_call: TRBJ1-2

cdr3_nt: TGTGCCAGCGACTGGGTGCGGACAGGGAACACCGGGGAGCTGTTTTTT
cdr3_aa: CASDWVRTGNTGELFF
d_call: TRBD1
cdr3_length: 16
clone_size: .
v_call: TRBV2
j_call: TRBJ2-2

cdr3_nt: TGTGCCAGCAGCTTAGCGCGCTCGGGACAGCCCCAGCATTTT
cdr3_aa: CASSLARSGQPQHF
d_call: .
cdr3_length: 14
clone_size: .
v_call: TRBV7-8
j_call: TRBJ1-5

cdr3_nt: TGTGCCAGCACCGAAACGCCGCGAGGCTACACCTTC
cdr3_aa: CASTETPRGYTF
d_call: .
cdr3_length: 12
clone_size: .
v_call: TRBV2
j_call: TRBJ1-2

cdr3_nt: TGTGCCAGCGTCCGGGACAGAGGCACCGGGGAGCTGTTTTTT
cdr3_aa: CASVRDRGTGELFF
d_call: TRBD1
cdr3_length: 14
clone_size: .
v_call: TRBV6-4
j_call: TRBJ2-2

cdr3_nt: TGTGCCACCAGCAGAGAGGGGGGGATTTTAGAGCCCCAGCATTTT
cdr3_aa: CATSREGGILEPQHF
d_call: .
cdr3_length: 15
clone_size: .
v_call: TRBV15
j_call: TRBJ1-5

cdr3_nt: TGTGCCAGCAGTTCCCGGGGAGGGGAATCCTATAATTCACCCCTCCACTTT
cdr3_aa: CASSSRGGESYNSPLHF
d_call: .
cdr3_length: 17
clone_size: .
v_call: TRBV2
j_call: TRBJ1-6

cdr3_nt: TGTGCCAGCAGTTCGGAGAATACGGGTAACGAGCAGTACTTC
cdr3_aa: CASSSENTGNEQYF
d_call: .
cdr3_length: 14
clone_size: .
v_call: TRBV7-9
j_call: TRBJ2-7

cdr3_nt: TGTGCCAGCAACAACGGGGACGGACTATACAATGAGCAGTTCTTC
cdr3_aa: CASNNGDGLYNEQFF
d_call: .
cdr3_length: 15
clone_size: .
v_call: TRBV7-6
j_call: TRBJ2-1

cdr3_nt: TGTGCCAGCCTAGGTGGGGGCAGTAACTATGGCTACACCTTC
cdr3_aa: CASLGGGSNYGYTF
d_call: .
cdr3_length: 14
clone_size: .
v_call: TRBV2
j_call: TRBJ1-2

cdr3_nt: TGTGCCCTGCGACAGGAATCTAACTATGGCTACACCTTC
cdr3_aa: CALRQESNYGYTF
d_call: .
cdr3_length: 13
clone_size: .
v_call: TRBV12-3/TRBV12-4
j_call: TRBJ1-2

cdr3_nt: TGTGCCAGCAGCTGGTCGGACAGGGGTATCTATGAGCAGTTCTTC
cdr3_aa: CASSWSDRGIYEQFF
d_call: TRBD1
cdr3_length: 15
clone_size: .
v_call: TRBV5-4
j_call: TRBJ2-1

cdr3_nt: TGTGCCAGCAGCAAGCCTGGCCTAGCGGGGGTGTTCTCCTACGAGCAGTACTTC
cdr3_aa: CASSKPGLAGVFSYEQYF
d_call: TRBD2
cdr3_length: 18
clone_size: .
v_call: TRBV7-6
j_call: TRBJ2-7

cdr3_nt: TGTGCCAGCAGTACCCCGGACAGCTACTACAATGAGCAGTTCTTC
cdr3_aa: CASSTPDSYYNEQFF
d_call: .
cdr3_length: 15
clone_size: .
v_call: TRBV2
j_call: TRBJ2-1

cdr3_nt: TGTGCCAGCAGTTTAGTCAGGGGACGGCCTTTCTTT
cdr3_aa: CASSLVRGRPFF
d_call: .
cdr3_length: 12
clone_size: .
v_call: TRBV12-3/TRBV12-4
j_call: TRBJ1-1

cdr3_nt: TGCGCCAGCAGCCAAGGACGGAGCGGATCCTACGAGCAGTACTTC
cdr3_aa: CASSQGRSGSYEQYF
d_call: .
cdr3_length: 15
clone_size: .
v_call: TRBV4-1
j_call: TRBJ2-7

cdr3_nt: TGTGCCAGCAGGGGAAGGACAGGGTCGAATTCACCCCTCCACTTT
cdr3_aa: CASRGRTGSNSPLHF
d_call: TRBD1
cdr3_length: 15
clone_size: .
v_call: TRBV28
j_call: TRBJ1-6

cdr3_nt: TGTGCCTGGAGAAAACTCGGACAGGGCGGCACCGGGGAGCTGTTTTTT
cdr3_aa: CAWRKLGQGGTGELFF
d_call: TRBD1
cdr3_length: 16
clone_size: .
v_call: TRBV30
j_call: TRBJ2-2

cdr3_nt: TGCGCCAGCAGCTTCAGCGGTCAAGGAAACACCATATATTTT
cdr3_aa: CASSFSGQGNTIYF
d_call: .
cdr3_length: 14
clone_size: .
v_call: TRBV5-1
j_call: TRBJ1-3

cdr3_nt: TGCGCCAGCAGCTCGGGACAGCCCACCACTGAAGCTTTCTTT
cdr3_aa: CASSSGQPTTEAFF
d_call: TRBD1
cdr3_length: 14
clone_size: .
v_call: TRBV5-1
j_call: TRBJ1-1

cdr3_nt: TGTGCCAGCAGCTTACGGACTGGGAACACTGAAGCTTTCTTT
cdr3_aa: CASSLRTGNTEAFF
d_call: .
cdr3_length: 14
clone_size: .
v_call: TRBV7-2
j_call: TRBJ1-1

cdr3_nt: TGCAGCGTTGAAGCGCCGCTACAGGGGAAATCCGGGGAGCTGTTTTTT
cdr3_aa: CSVEAPLQGKSGELFF
d_call: TRBD1
cdr3_length: 16
clone_size: .
v_call: TRBV29-1
j_call: TRBJ2-2

cdr3_nt: TGTGCCAGCAGCCGACAGGGGTCGGACACCGGGGAGCTGTTTTTT
cdr3_aa: CASSRQGSDTGELFF
d_call: TRBD1
cdr3_length: 15
clone_size: .
v_call: TRBV2
j_call: TRBJ2-2

cdr3_nt: TGTGCCAGCAGTTTAAGGGGGCGTTACGAGCAGTACTTC
cdr3_aa: CASSLRGRYEQYF
d_call: TRBD1
cdr3_length: 13
clone_size: .
v_call: TRBV3-1/TRBV3-2
j_call: TRBJ2-7

cdr3_nt: TGCGCCAGCAAAGGAGGGGGCAATTCCTACAATGAGCAGTTCTTC
cdr3_aa: CASKGGGNSYNEQFF
d_call: .
cdr3_length: 15
clone_size: once
v_call: TRBV5-1
j_call: TRBJ2-1

cdr3_nt: TGCGCCAGCAGCCGACAGGGTTACGAGACCCAGTACTTC
cdr3_aa: CASSRQGYETQYF
d_call: TRBD1
cdr3_length: 13
clone_size: .
v_call: TRBV5-1
j_call: TRBJ2-5

cdr3_nt: TGTGCCAGCAGCTTAACTGGGGGACACTTAAATTCACCCCTCCACTTT
cdr3_aa: CASSLTGGHLNSPLHF
d_call: .
cdr3_length: 16
clone_size: .
v_call: TRBV5-6
j_call: TRBJ1-6

cdr3_nt: TGTGCCAGCAGTTATGGGAGGGGGTCCCACGAGCAGTACTTC
cdr3_aa: CASSYGRGSHEQYF
d_call: .
cdr3_length: 14
clone_size: .
v_call: TRBV6-5
j_call: TRBJ2-7

cdr3_nt: TGCGCCAGCAGCCAACTAGCGGGGGGATACAATGAGCAGTTCTTC
cdr3_aa: CASSQLAGGYNEQFF
d_call: TRBD2
cdr3_length: 15
clone_size: once
v_call: TRBV4-1
j_call: TRBJ2-1

cdr3_nt: TGTGCCACCCAGGGGGCGCGGACTGAAGCTTTCTTT
cdr3_aa: CATQGARTEAFF
d_call: TRBD1
cdr3_length: 12
clone_size: once
v_call: TRBV10-3
j_call: TRBJ1-1

cdr3_nt: TGTGCCAGCCAGGGGGTAGCGGGGGGCAATGAGCAGTTCTTC
cdr3_aa: CASQGVAGGNEQFF
d_call: TRBD2
cdr3_length: 14
clone_size: .
v_call: TRBV27
j_call: TRBJ2-1

cdr3_nt: TGTGCCAGCAGTTTCGCCGGGACAGGGGGCTACGAGCAGTACTTC
cdr3_aa: CASSFAGTGGYEQYF
d_call: TRBD1
cdr3_length: 15
clone_size: .
v_call: TRBV28
j_call: TRBJ2-7

cdr3_nt: TGTGCCAGCGGGCAGCCGCCCGGCGGCTACACCTTC
cdr3_aa: CASGQPPGGYTF
d_call: .
cdr3_length: 12
clone_size: .
v_call: TRBV6-5
j_call: TRBJ1-2

cdr3_nt: TGCGCCAGCAGCTTGACAGCAGGCAGCTCCTATAATTCACCCCTCCACTTT
cdr3_aa: CASSLTAGSSYNSPLHF
d_call: .
cdr3_length: 17
clone_size: .
v_call: TRBV5-1
j_call: TRBJ1-6